Listed below are T cell receptor beta chains from one sample, sequenced in a study of T cells after yellow fever vaccination. Via MiXCR, TCRdb re-called the 5' RACE reads, giving one row per CDR3 protein. The sample comprises 340,000 or so distinct CDR3 sequences, about an eighth of which are singletons, and 3% to 4% rests with the top ten. The source material was CD4+ T cells sorted from PBMCs, sampled 15 days after the yellow fever booster vaccination. The receptors come from a man between 18 and 29 years old who received the YFV17D yellow fever vaccine. The CDR3 runs from the conserved cysteine through the conserved F or W. A D gene is named only where the DNA matches it firmly. Expanded clones are given a class, and other clones once, few, many or no size at all.

d_gene,v_gene,abundance,j_gene,CDR3nt,CDR3aa
TRBD1,TRBV3-1,-,TRBJ1-2,TGTGCCAGCAGCCCAAGCAACAGGGGATATTATGGCTACACCTTC,CASSPSNRGYYGYTF
-,TRBV7-2,many,TRBJ2-3,TGTGCCAGCAGCGGGGACTTGCGGGCCGCGCAGTATTTT,CASSGDLRAAQYF
-,TRBV27,few,TRBJ1-6,TGTGCCAGCAGTTTACAGGGTCGTAATTCACCCCTCCACTTT,CASSLQGRNSPLHF
-,TRBV12-3/TRBV12-4,many,TRBJ2-7,TGTGCCAGCAGTTTAAGGGCGTTGGCCTACGAGCAGTACTTC,CASSLRALAYEQYF
-,TRBV20-1,many,TRBJ2-4,TGCAGTGCTAGAGTCCCAGGGGTTAGAGACATTCAGTACTTC,CSARVPGVRDIQYF
TRBD1,TRBV9,few,TRBJ2-3,TGTGCCAGCAGCGGACGACAGGGGGTTGCAGATACGCAGTATTTT,CASSGRQGVADTQYF
-,TRBV5-1,many,TRBJ1-4,TGCGCCAGCAGCAAAGACACCGGGAATGAAAAACTGTTTTTT,CASSKDTGNEKLFF
-,TRBV19,few,TRBJ2-3,TGTGCCAGTACCCCGGAGGGGGGGGCCAGTGATACGCAGTATTTT,CASTPEGGASDTQYF
-,TRBV27,-,TRBJ2-3,TGTGCCAGCAGTTTACGGGCAGGGATCACAGATACGCAGTATTTT,CASSLRAGITDTQYF
TRBD1,TRBV6-1,-,TRBJ2-3,TGTGCCAGCAGTGGAACAGGGGGCGCGACAGATACGCAGTATTTT,CASSGTGGATDTQYF
-,TRBV18,-,TRBJ2-1,TGTGCCAGCTCACCACCCAGGACAGAGGTTGGGAATGAGCAGTTCTTC,CASSPPRTEVGNEQFF
-,TRBV5-1,few,TRBJ2-5,TGCGCCAGCGCCCTTGGGGGGATGAGGGAGACCCAGTACTTC,CASALGGMRETQYF
-,TRBV5-4,-,TRBJ2-5,TGTGCCAGCAGCGAGGGGACATCCCAAGAGACCCAGTACTTC,CASSEGTSQETQYF
-,TRBV3-1,-,TRBJ2-3,TGTGCCAGCAGCCCCTGGGCAGGTACAGATACGCAGTATTTT,CASSPWAGTDTQYF
-,TRBV4-3,few,TRBJ2-3,TGCGCCAGCAGCCAAGATGCAGGCCGCCATACGCAGTATTTT,CASSQDAGRHTQYF
-,TRBV5-1,many,TRBJ2-1,TGCGCCAGCAGCTTGCTCCCGACCCGGAGGAATGAGCAGTTCTTC,CASSLLPTRRNEQFF
-,TRBV4-1,many,TRBJ2-4,TGCGCCAGCGCTTCCCCGGGGCAGGGAATGTCCAAAAACATTCAGTACTTC,CASASPGQGMSKNIQYF
TRBD2,TRBV7-2,-,TRBJ2-5,TGTGCTAGCGGGGGGGCAGGGACCCAGTACTTC,CASGGAGTQYF
-,TRBV7-2,many,TRBJ1-2,TGTGCCAGCAGCTTATTAGTCAGGAACTATGGCTACACCTTC,CASSLLVRNYGYTF
-,TRBV27,few,TRBJ1-6,TGTGCCAGCAGTTTATTCGGACAGACGTATAATTCACCCCTCCACTTT,CASSLFGQTYNSPLHF
TRBD1,TRBV20-1,-,TRBJ1-5,TGCAGTGCTAGAGGTGGGGGGACAGGGCATCAGCCCCAGCATTTT,CSARGGGTGHQPQHF
-,TRBV6-5,-,TRBJ1-2,TGTGCCAGCAGTTACAACAGGGAGGCTAACTATGGCTACACCTTC,CASSYNREANYGYTF
-,TRBV28,-,TRBJ1-1,TGTGCCAGCAGTGGGGCTGACACAGGGTCTAACACTGAAGCTTTCTTT,CASSGADTGSNTEAFF
-,TRBV15,-,TRBJ2-5,TGTGCCACCAGCAGAGAGCGGGGAACGGGGACCCAGTACTTC,CATSRERGTGTQYF
TRBD2,TRBV11-2,-,TRBJ2-1,TGTGCCAGCAGCCCACGACTAGCTCTCGGACTAGGTGCCTACAATGAGCAGTTCTTC,CASSPRLALGLGAYNEQFF
-,TRBV14,many,TRBJ2-7,TGTGCCAGCAGCCAACTTAACCGACACAGCTCCTACGAGCAGTACTTC,CASSQLNRHSSYEQYF
-,TRBV2,-,TRBJ2-5,TGTGCCAGCAGTGGGACGGCGTACCAAGAGACCCAGTACTTC,CASSGTAYQETQYF
-,TRBV10-1,few,TRBJ2-7,TGCGCCAGCAGTGGCGGAACAGGGAGAGGCTACGAGCAGTACTTC,CASSGGTGRGYEQYF
-,TRBV2,-,TRBJ1-2,TGTGCCAGCACGGAGAGGGGTGGAGACGGCTACACCTTC,CASTERGGDGYTF
-,TRBV4-1,many,TRBJ2-3,TGCGCCGGGGGGGGCTGGCCAGCGAGCACAGATACGCAGTATTTT,CAGGGWPASTDTQYF
TRBD2,TRBV2,many,TRBJ2-5,TGTGCCAGCGGAGATAGCGGGGCGGAGACCCAGTACTTC,CASGDSGAETQYF
-,TRBV7-2,few,TRBJ1-5,TGTGCCAGCAGCTTAAGAGTCGGGGGTATGGGGCAGCCCCAGCATTTT,CASSLRVGGMGQPQHF
-,TRBV20-1,-,TRBJ1-3,TGCAGTGCTAGTACTGGAAACACCATATATTTT,CSASTGNTIYF
-,TRBV20-1,-,TRBJ2-2,TGCAGTGCTAGAGGCGCGGCGGCCGGGGAGCTGTTTTTT,CSARGAAAGELFF
-,TRBV12-3/TRBV12-4,few,TRBJ1-5,TGTGCCAGCAGTAGGACAGATAGTACTCAGCCCCAGCATTTT,CASSRTDSTQPQHF
-,TRBV9,few,TRBJ2-4,TGTGCCAGCTCCAGGGAGGACATTCAGTACTTC,CASSREDIQYF
-,TRBV5-1,many,TRBJ2-5,TGCGCCAGCAGGGCAGGGGCACGGGAGACCCAGTACTTC,CASRAGARETQYF
TRBD1,TRBV7-2,few,TRBJ2-2,TGTGCCAGCAGCTATGACCGGGACAGGGTTAATTCCGGGGAGCTGTTTTTT,CASSYDRDRVNSGELFF
-,TRBV4-3,few,TRBJ2-2,TGCGCCAGCAGCCACGGCTCGGGGAGGACCGGGGAGCTGTTTTTT,CASSHGSGRTGELFF
-,TRBV5-6,few,TRBJ2-1,TGTGCCAGCAGCTTGGAGCCGGGCGTCTCCTACAATGAGCAGTTCTTC,CASSLEPGVSYNEQFF
-,TRBV6-5,many,TRBJ1-5,TGTGCCAGCTGGAGAGGGAAGGGTCAGCCCCAGCATTTT,CASWRGKGQPQHF
TRBD1,TRBV7-2,many,TRBJ2-7,TGTGCCAGCAGAAAAACAGGGGGTGGGAGCTCCTACGAGCAGTACTTC,CASRKTGGGSSYEQYF
TRBD2,TRBV20-1,few,TRBJ2-1,TGCAGTGCTAGAGGACCGGGACTAGCGGGCCCCGGCAATGAGCAGTTCTTC,CSARGPGLAGPGNEQFF
TRBD2,TRBV29-1,few,TRBJ2-3,TGCAGCGTTGAAATGACTAGCGTACCAGATACGCAGTATTTT,CSVEMTSVPDTQYF
TRBD2,TRBV14,-,TRBJ2-3,TGTGCCAGCAGCCAAGTTCCTACTAGCGGGAGCACAGATACGCAGTATTTT,CASSQVPTSGSTDTQYF
TRBD2,TRBV2,-,TRBJ2-1,TGTGCCAGCAGTGGGATAGCGGGGGGTCTTGAGCAGTTCTTC,CASSGIAGGLEQFF
-,TRBV20-1,-,TRBJ1-2,TGCAGTGCTCCTACAGGGTCGGCTGGCTACACCTTC,CSAPTGSAGYTF
-,TRBV4-3,many,TRBJ1-1,TGCGCCAGCAGCCAAATCGCCGGCGGCCCTGAAGCTTTCTTT,CASSQIAGGPEAFF
-,TRBV5-1,few,TRBJ2-3,TGCGCCAGCAGATTGGACACGACTAGCACAGATACGCAGTATTTT,CASRLDTTSTDTQYF
TRBD1,TRBV7-9,many,TRBJ1-5,TGTGCCAGCAGCTTAGCCGGACAGGATAATCAGCCCCAGCATTTT,CASSLAGQDNQPQHF
-,TRBV7-2,many,TRBJ2-3,TGTGCCAGCGAGGGGGGTTCAGATACGCAGTATTTT,CASEGGSDTQYF
-,TRBV14,few,TRBJ1-6,TGTGCCAGCAGCCAAGAACCCAGCCGGTCACCCCTCCACTTT,CASSQEPSRSPLHF
-,TRBV5-1,few,TRBJ2-1,TGCGCCAGCAGCTTGGTAGCTCTCCGCCCAAACAATGAGCAGTTCTTC,CASSLVALRPNNEQFF